This T cell receptor (beta chain) was observed in a study of T cell responses to AZD1222 COVID-19 vaccine. V shed 3 bases and J shed 6 bases, with 8 bases lying between them. The CDR3 is 13 amino acids. Germline-derived CDR1 and CDR2 are SNHLY and FYNNEI. Study-level points and caveats: Donors were largely white British and mainly female; clonal diversity was possibly underestimated. Only a handful of AZD1222 recipients, roughly six in all, had baseline seropositivity. Recipients of two AZD1222 doses showed rising Spike-specific TCR breadth and depth. Spike-wide coverage was observed for vaccine-associated CD4 TCRs, with dominant responses at 160-218 and 743-854.

Concerning this clone: Its antigen remains unidentified.

The method was immunoSEQ multiplex PCR; TCRdb's version includes in-frame clones alone and lacks a portion of them. The sample has roughly 260,000 clones, 85% to 95% seen once. The V call is TRBV2, the J call TRBJ1-4; D unresolved. This specimen was peripheral blood, taken on day 0 of AZD1222 vaccination. This receptor was taken from an adult in good health. CDR3 sequence: CASSELPDEKLFF. In DNA, the CDR3 is TGTGCCAGCAGTGAGCTGCCAGATGAAAAACTGTTTTTT.